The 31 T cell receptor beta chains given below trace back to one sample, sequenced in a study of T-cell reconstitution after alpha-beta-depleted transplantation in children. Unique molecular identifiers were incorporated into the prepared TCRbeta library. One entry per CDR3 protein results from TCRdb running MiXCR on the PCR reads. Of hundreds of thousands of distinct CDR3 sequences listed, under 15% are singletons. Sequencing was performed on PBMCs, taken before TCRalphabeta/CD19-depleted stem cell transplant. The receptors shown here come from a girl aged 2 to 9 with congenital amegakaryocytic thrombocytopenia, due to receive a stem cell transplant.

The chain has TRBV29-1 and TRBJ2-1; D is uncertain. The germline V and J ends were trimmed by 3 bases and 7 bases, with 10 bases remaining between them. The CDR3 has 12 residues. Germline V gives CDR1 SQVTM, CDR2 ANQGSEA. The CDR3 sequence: CSVEGFGNEQFF. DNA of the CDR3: TGCAGCGTTGAGGGATTTGGGAATGAGCAGTTCTTC.

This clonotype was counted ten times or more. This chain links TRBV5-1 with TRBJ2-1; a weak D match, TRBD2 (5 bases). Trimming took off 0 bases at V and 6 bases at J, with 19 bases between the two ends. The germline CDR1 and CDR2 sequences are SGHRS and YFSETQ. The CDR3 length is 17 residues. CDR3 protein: CASSLVGPGLGVNEQFF. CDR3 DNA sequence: TGCGCCAGCAGCTTGGTGGGCCCCGGCCTCGGGGTCAATGAGCAGTTCTTC.

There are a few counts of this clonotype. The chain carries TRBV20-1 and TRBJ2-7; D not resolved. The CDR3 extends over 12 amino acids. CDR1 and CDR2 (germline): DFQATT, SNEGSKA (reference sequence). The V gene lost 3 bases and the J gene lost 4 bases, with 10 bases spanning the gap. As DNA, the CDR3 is TGCAGTGCTAGTGACCATGTGTACGAGCAGTACTTC. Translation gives CSASDHVYEQYF.

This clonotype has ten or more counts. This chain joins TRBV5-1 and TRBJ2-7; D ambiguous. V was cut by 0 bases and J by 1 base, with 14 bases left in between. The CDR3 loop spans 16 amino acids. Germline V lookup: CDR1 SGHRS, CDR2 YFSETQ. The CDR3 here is CASSLDPARHSYEQYF. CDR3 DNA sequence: TGCGCCAGCAGCTTGGATCCAGCCCGACATTCCTACGAGCAGTACTTC.

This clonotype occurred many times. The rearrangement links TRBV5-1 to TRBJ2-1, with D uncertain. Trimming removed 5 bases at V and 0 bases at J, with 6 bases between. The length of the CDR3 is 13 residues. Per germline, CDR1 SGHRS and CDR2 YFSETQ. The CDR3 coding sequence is TGCGCCAGCAGGGGTAGCTCCTACAATGAGCAGTTCTTC. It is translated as CASRGSSYNEQFF.

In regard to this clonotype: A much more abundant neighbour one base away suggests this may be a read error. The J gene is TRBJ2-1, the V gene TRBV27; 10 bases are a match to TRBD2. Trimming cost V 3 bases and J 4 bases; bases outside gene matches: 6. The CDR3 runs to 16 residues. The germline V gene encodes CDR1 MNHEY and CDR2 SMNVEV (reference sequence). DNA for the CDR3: TGTGCCAGCAGTTTTGGTACTAGCGGGGTTTACAATGAGCAGTTCTTC. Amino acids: CASSFGTSGVYNEQFF.

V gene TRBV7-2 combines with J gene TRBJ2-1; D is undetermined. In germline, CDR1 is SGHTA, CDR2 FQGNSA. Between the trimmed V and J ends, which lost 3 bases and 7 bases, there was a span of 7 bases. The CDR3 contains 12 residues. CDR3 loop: CASSFFENEQFF. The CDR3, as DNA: TGTGCCAGCAGCTTTTTCGAAAATGAGCAGTTCTTC. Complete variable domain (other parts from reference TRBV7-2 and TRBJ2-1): GAGVSQSPSNKVTEKGKDVELRCDPISGHTALYWYRQSLGQGLEFLIYFQGNSAPDKSGLPSDRFSAERTGGSVSTLTIQRTQQEDSAVYLCASSFFENEQFFGPGTRLTVL.

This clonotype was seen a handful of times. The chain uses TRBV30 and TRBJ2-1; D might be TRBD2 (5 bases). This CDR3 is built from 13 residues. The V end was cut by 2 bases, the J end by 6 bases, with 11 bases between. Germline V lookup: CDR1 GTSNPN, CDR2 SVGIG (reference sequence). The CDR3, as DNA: TGTGCCTGGAGTCTAGTGGACTTCAATGAGCAGTTCTTC. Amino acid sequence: CAWSLVDFNEQFF.

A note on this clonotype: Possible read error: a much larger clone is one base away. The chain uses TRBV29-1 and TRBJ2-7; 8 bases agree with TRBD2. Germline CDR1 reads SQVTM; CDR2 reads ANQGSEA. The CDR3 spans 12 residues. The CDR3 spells CSGREGLNEQSF. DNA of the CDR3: TGCAGCGGACGGGAGGGCCTAAACGAGCAGTCCTTC.

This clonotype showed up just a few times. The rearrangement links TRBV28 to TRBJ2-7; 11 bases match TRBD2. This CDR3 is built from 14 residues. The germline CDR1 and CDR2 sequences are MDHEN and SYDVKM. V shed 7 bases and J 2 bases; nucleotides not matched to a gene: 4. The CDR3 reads CASKTSGTAYEQYF. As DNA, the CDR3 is TGTGCCAGCAAGACTAGCGGGACAGCCTACGAGCAGTACTTC.

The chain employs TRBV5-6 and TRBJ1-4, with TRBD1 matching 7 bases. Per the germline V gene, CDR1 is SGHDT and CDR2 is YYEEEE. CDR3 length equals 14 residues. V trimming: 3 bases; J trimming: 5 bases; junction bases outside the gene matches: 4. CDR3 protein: CASSYGTVNEKLFF. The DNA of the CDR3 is TGTGCCAGCAGCTACGGGACAGTGAATGAAAAACTGTTTTTT.

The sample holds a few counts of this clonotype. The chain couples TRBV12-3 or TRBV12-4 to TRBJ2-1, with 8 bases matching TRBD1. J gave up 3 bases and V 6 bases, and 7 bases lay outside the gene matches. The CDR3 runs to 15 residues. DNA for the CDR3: TGTGCCAGCAGCCCGGACAGGGTTGTCTACAATGAGCAGTTCTTC. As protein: CASSPDRVVYNEQFF.

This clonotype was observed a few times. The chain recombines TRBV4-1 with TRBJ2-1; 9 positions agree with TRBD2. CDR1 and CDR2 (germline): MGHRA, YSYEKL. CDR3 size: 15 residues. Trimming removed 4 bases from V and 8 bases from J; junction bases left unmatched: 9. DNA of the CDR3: TGCGCCAGCAGCCCGCTAGCGGGAATAGGGGATGAGCAGTTCTTC. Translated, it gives CASSPLAGIGDEQFF.

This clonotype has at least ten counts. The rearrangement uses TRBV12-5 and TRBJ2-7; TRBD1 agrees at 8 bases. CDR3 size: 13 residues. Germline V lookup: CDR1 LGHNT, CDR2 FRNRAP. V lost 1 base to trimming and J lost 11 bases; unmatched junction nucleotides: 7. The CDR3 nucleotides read TGTGCTAGTGGTTTGGCACTCTCGGGACAGGAGTACTTC. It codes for CASGLALSGQEYF.

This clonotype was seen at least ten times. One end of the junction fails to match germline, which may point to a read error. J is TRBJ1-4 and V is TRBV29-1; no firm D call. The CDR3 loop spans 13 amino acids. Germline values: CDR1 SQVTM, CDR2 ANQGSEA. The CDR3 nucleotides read TGCAGCGTTGAAGTCTCAACAAATGAAAAACTGTTTTTT. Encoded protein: CSVEVSTNEKLFF. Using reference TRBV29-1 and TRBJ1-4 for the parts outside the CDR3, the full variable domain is SAVISQKPSRDICQRGTSLTIQCQVDSQVTMMFWYRQQPGQSLTLIATANQGSEATYESGFVIDKFPISRPNLTFSTLTVSNMSPEDSSIYLCSVEVSTNEKLFFGSGTQLSVL.

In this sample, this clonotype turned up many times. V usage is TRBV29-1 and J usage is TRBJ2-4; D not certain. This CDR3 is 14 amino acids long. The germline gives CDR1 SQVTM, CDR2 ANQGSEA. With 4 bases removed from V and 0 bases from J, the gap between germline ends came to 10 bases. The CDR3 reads CSVVPVIAKNIQYF. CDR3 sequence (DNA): TGCAGCGTTGTCCCGGTGATAGCCAAAAACATTCAGTACTTC.

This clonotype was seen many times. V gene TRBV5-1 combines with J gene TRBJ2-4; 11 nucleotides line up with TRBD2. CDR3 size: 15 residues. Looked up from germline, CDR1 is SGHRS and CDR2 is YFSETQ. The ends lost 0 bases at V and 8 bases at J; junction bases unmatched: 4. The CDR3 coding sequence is TGCGCCAGCAGCTTGGCCCCTAGCGGGAGGTACATTCAGTACTTC. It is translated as CASSLAPSGRYIQYF.

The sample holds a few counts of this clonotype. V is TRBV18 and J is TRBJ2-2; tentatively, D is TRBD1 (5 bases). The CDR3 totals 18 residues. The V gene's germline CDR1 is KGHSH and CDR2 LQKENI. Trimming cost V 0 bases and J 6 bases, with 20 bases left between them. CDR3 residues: CASSPPRLTDRSAGELFF. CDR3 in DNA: TGTGCCAGCTCACCACCAAGGCTGACAGATAGGAGCGCCGGGGAGCTGTTTTTT.

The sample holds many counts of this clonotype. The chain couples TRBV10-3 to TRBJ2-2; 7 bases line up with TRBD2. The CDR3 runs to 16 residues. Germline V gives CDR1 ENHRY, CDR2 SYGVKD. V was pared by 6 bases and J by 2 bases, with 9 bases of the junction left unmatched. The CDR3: CAIRWGPSGNTGELFF. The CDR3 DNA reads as TGTGCCATCAGGTGGGGTCCTAGCGGAAACACCGGGGAGCTGTTTTTT.

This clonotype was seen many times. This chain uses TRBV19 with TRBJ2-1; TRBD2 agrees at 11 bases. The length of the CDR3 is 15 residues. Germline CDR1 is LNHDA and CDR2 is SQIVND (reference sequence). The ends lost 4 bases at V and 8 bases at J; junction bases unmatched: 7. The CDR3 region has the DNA TGTGCCAGTAGTACACTAGCGGGAGTATTAGATGAGCAGTTCTTC. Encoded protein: CASSTLAGVLDEQFF. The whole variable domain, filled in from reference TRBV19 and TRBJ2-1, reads DGGITQSPKYLFRKEGQNVTLSCEQNLNHDAMYWYRQDPGQGLRLIYYSQIVNDFQKGDIAEGYSVSREKKESFPLTVTSAQKNPTAFYLCASSTLAGVLDEQFFGPGTRLTVL.

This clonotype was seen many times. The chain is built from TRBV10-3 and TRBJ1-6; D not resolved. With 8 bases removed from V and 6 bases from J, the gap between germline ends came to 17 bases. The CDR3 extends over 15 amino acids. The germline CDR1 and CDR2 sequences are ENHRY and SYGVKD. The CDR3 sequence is CAIGPGITSNSPLHF. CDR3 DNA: TGTGCCATCGGTCCCGGGATCACCTCTAATTCACCCCTCCACTTT.

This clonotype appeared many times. DNA for the CDR3: TGCGCCAGCAGCTCCGGACTCGGCGGGGTCTACGAGCAGTACTTC. Translated: CASSSGLGGVYEQYF. The rearrangement joins TRBV5-1 to TRBJ2-7, with TRBD2 as a possible D gene (6 bases). There are 15 residues in the CDR3. V lost 3 bases to trimming and J lost 3 bases, with 16 bases between them. Germline V gene data show CDR1 as SGHRS and CDR2 as YFSETQ. Full variable domain (outside the CDR3, taken from reference TRBV5-1 and TRBJ2-7): KAGVTQTPRYLIKTRGQQVTLSCSPISGHRSVSWYQQTPGQGLQFLFEYFSETQRNKGNFPGRFSGRQFSNSRSEMNVSTLELGDSALYLCASSSGLGGVYEQYFGPGTRLTVT.

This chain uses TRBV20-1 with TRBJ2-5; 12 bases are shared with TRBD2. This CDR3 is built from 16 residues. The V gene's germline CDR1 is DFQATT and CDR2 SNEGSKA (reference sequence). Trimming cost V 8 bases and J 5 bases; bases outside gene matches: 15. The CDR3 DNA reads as TGCAGTCCAATTCTAGCGGGAGGGCCACTAGGGGAGACCCAGTACTTC. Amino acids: CSPILAGGPLGETQYF.

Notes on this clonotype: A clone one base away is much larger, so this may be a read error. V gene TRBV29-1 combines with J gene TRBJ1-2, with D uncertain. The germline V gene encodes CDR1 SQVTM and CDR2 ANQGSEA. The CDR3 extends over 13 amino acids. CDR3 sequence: CSVVPPERYGHTF. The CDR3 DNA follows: TGCAGCGTTGTTCCCCCCGAGCGCTATGGCCACACCTTC.

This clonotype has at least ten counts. CDR3: CASSLVLFEQYF. CDR3 bases: TGTGCCAGCAGTTTAGTCCTCTTCGAGCAGTACTTC. The chain uses TRBV12-3 or TRBV12-4 and TRBJ2-7; D remains ambiguous. The CDR3 runs 12 residues. The V end lost 1 base, the J end lost 6 bases, and 7 bases lay between the germline ends.

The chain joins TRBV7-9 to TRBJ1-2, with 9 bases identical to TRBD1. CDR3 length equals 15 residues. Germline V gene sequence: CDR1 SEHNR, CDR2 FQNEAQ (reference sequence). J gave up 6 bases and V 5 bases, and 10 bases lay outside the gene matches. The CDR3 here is CASSAPDRGRNGYTF. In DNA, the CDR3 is TGTGCCAGCAGCGCACCCGACAGGGGGAGGAATGGCTACACCTTC.

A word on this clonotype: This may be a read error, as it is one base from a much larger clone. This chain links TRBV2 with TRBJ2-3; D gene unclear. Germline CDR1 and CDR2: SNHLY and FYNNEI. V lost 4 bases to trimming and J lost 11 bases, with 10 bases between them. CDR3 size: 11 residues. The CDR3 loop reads CASSVMGGQYF. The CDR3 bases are TGTGCCAGCAGTGTTATGGGTGGGCAGTATTTT. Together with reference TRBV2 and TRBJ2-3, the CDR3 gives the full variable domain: EPEVTQTPSHQVTQMGQEVILRCVPISNHLYFYWYRQILGQKVEFLVSFYNNEISEKSEIFDDQFSVERPDGSNFTLKIRSTKLEDSAMYFCASSVMGGQYFGPGTRLTVL.

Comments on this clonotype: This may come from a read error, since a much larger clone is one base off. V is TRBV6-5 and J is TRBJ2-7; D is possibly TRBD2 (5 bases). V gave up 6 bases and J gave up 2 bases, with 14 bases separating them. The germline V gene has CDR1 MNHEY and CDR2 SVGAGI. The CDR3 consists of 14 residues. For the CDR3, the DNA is TGTGCCAGCAGCTACCGGGAAAGAACCTACGAGCAGTACTTC. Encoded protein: CASSYRERTYEQYF.

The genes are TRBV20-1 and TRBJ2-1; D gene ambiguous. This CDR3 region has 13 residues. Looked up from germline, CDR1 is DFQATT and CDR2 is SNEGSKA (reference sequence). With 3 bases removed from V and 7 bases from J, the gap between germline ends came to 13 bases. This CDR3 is CSASRPNGNEQFF. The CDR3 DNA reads TGCAGTGCTAGTAGGCCCAACGGTAATGAGCAGTTCTTC.

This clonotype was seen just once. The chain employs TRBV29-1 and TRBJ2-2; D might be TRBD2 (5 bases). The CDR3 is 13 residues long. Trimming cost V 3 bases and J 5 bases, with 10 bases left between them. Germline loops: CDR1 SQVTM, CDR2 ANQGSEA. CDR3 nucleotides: TGCAGCGTTGACGGGAAAGGTACCGGGGAGCTGTTTTTT. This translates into CSVDGKGTGELFF.

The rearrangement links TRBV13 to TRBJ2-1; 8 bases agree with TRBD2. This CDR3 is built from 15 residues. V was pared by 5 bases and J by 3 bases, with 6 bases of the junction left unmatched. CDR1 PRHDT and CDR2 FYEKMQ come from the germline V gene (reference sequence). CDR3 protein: CASSRPTSGYNEQFF. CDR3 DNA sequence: TGTGCCAGCAGCCGCCCTACTAGCGGCTACAATGAGCAGTTCTTC.